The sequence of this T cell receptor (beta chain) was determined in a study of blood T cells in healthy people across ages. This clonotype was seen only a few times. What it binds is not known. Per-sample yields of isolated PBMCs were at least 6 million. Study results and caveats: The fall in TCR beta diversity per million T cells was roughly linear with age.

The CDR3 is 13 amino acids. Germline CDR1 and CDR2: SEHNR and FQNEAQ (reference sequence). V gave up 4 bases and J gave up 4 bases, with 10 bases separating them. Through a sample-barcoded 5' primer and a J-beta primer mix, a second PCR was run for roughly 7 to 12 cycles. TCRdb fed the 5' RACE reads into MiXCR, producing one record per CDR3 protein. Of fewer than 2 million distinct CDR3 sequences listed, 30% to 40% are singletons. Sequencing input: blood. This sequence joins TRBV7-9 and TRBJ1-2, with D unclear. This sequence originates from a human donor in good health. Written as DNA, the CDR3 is TGTGCCAGCAGCTCCGGCTCTTCCTATGGCTACACCTTC. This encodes CASSSGSSYGYTF.